A single sample is the source of the 13 T cell receptor beta chains below, sequenced in a study of CD8 T cells in Susac syndrome (dated by TCRdb to between 2018 and 2021). The protocol used for the library was the immunoSEQ multiplex PCR assay. RNA was extracted using the RNeasy kit, and roughly 0.5 to 1 microgram was reverse transcribed with random hexamers. TCRdb trimmed the raw reads at Q25, called clones with MiXCR and kept productive beta chains. Each record represents a unique CDR3 protein, reported with the most common genes and DNA among its rows. The sample records about 190,000 distinct CDR3 sequences, approximately 95% of which are singletons. The ten largest clones take up approximately 0.16% of the sample. The sample taken for sequencing was CD8+ T cells from PBMCs. The origin of the receptors is a human donor with Susac syndrome.

This rearrangement joins TRBV6-1 to TRBJ2-5; D not resolved. The CDR3 sequence is 14 residues long. The germline V gene has CDR1 MNHNS and CDR2 SASEGT. Trimming removed 4 bases from V and 4 bases from J, with 13 bases in between. Here the CDR3 reads CASSGGSMGETQYF. The CDR3 nucleotides are TGTGCCAGCAGTGGCGGTTCGATGGGAGAGACCCAGTACTTC.

This chain joins TRBV7-9 and TRBJ2-7; tentatively, D is TRBD2 (5 bases). CDR1 SEHNR and CDR2 FQNEAQ come from the germline V gene (reference sequence). The CDR3 totals 12 residues. V lost 3 bases and J 5 bases, leaving 8 bases between the germline ends. Here the CDR3 DNA reads TGTGCCAGCAGCTTGTCCGGGAACGAGCAGTACTTC. Translating gives CASSLSGNEQYF.

V is TRBV4-2 and J is TRBJ2-5, with D possibly being TRBD2 (6 bases). The length of the CDR3 is 17 residues. V was pared by 0 bases and J by 2 bases, with 16 bases between. Germline V gene lookup returns CDR1 LGHNA and CDR2 YNFKEQ. The CDR3 loop reads CASSQDRSGGMQETQYF. The CDR3 nucleotides read TGTGCCAGCAGCCAAGATAGGAGCGGAGGGATGCAAGAGACCCAGTACTTC.

This chain links TRBV13 with TRBJ2-7, with D perhaps matching TRBD2 (6 bases). This CDR3 region has 15 residues. V shed 2 bases and J shed 4 bases, with 15 bases lying between them. Germline CDR1 and CDR2: PRHDT and FYEKMQ (reference sequence). CDR3 coding DNA: TGTGCCAGCAGCTTAACGGGAGTCGGCGCGTACGAGCAGTACTTC. It yields the protein CASSLTGVGAYEQYF. Supplemented by reference TRBV13 and TRBJ2-7, the full variable domain reads AAGVIQSPRHLIKEKRETATLKCYPIPRHDTVYWYQQGPGQDPQFLISFYEKMQSDKGSIPDRFSAQQFSDYHSELNMSSLELGDSALYFCASSLTGVGAYEQYFGPGTRLTVT.

This clonotype was counted a single time. This chain uses TRBV4-1 with TRBJ2-5; TRBD1 matches 8 bases. Trimming removed 5 bases from V and 7 bases from J; junction bases left unmatched: 15. The CDR3 sequence is 16 residues long. Germline V gene data show CDR1 as MGHRA and CDR2 as YSYEKL. CDR3 coding DNA: TGCGCCAGCAGCTCCTTTGGGGACAGGCTGCAGGGGACCCAGTACTTC. Its translation is CASSSFGDRLQGTQYF.

V usage is TRBV9 and J usage is TRBJ2-1; 9 bases fit TRBD2. The V and J ends lost 7 bases and 7 bases, in that order; junction bases with no gene match: 6. There are 13 residues in the CDR3. In germline, CDR1 is SGDLS, CDR2 YYNGEE. CDR3 amino acids: CASAGGPENEQFF. The CDR3 nucleotides read TGTGCCAGCGCGGGGGGGCCGGAGAATGAGCAGTTCTTC.

The V call is TRBV9, the J call TRBJ2-7; D gene ambiguous. The CDR3 totals 13 residues. Germline values: CDR1 SGDLS, CDR2 YYNGEE. V was shortened by 0 bases and J by 3 bases, with 7 bases between the two germline ends. DNA for the CDR3: TGTGCCAGCAGCGTAGCTGGCAGCTACGAGCAGTACTTC. It translates to CASSVAGSYEQYF.

The rearrangement joins TRBV7-8 to TRBJ2-7; D gene unclear. The CDR3 extends over 13 amino acids. V was clipped by 5 bases and J by 2 bases, with 10 bases between them. Germline lookup yields CDR1 SGHVS and CDR2 FQNEAQ. This chain's CDR3 is CASSPAVPYEQYF. In DNA, the CDR3 is TGTGCCAGCAGCCCCGCGGTTCCCTACGAGCAGTACTTC.

The chain is built from TRBV20-1 and TRBJ1-1, with D uncertain. Trimming pared 1 base from V and 1 base from J, leaving 4 bases between. Germline V lookup: CDR1 DFQATT, CDR2 SNEGSKA (reference sequence). The CDR3 has 12 residues. The CDR3 coding sequence is TGCAGTGCTAGAGGGCCGAACACTGAAGCTTTCTTT. This encodes CSARGPNTEAFF.

The chain couples TRBV13 to TRBJ2-3; 10 bases map to TRBD2. The CDR3 sequence is 15 residues long. The germline V gene has CDR1 PRHDT and CDR2 FYEKMQ (reference sequence). V was pared by 4 bases and J by 3 bases, with 4 bases of the junction left unmatched. The CDR3 region has the DNA TGTGCCAGCAGCTCCGGGACTAGCGCGACAGATACGCAGTATTTT. Its translation is CASSSGTSATDTQYF.

CDR3 sequence reads: CASSPDQGRGYTF. The CDR3 DNA reads TGCGCCAGCAGCCCTGACCAGGGTCGTGGCTACACCTTC. The chain couples TRBV5-1 to TRBJ1-2, with TRBD1 as a possible D gene (5 bases). CDR1 is SGHRS and CDR2 is YFSETQ in the germline V gene. This CDR3 is 13 amino acids long. V lost 4 bases, J lost 7 bases, and 14 bases lay in between. The entire variable domain, with the rest obtained from reference TRBV5-1 and TRBJ1-2, is as follows: KAGVTQTPRYLIKTRGQQVTLSCSPISGHRSVSWYQQTPGQGLQFLFEYFSETQRNKGNFPGRFSGRQFSNSRSEMNVSTLELGDSALYLCASSPDQGRGYTFGSGTRLTVV.

The chain uses TRBV11-2 and TRBJ2-3; 9 nucleotides agree with TRBD1. CDR3 length: 16 residues. CDR1 and CDR2 (germline): SGHAT, FQNNGV. The J segment lost 4 bases and the V segment lost 1 base, leaving 6 bases of the junction unmatched. The CDR3 is CASSLGGDREPDTQYF. In DNA, the CDR3 is TGTGCCAGCAGCTTAGGAGGGGACAGGGAACCAGATACGCAGTATTTT.

The rearrangement links TRBV30 to TRBJ2-3, with D unclear. The CDR3 has 12 amino acids. Germline V gene sequence: CDR1 GTSNPN, CDR2 SVGIG (reference sequence). The ends were cut back, 1 base at V and 6 bases at J, with 8 bases in the middle. In nucleotides, the CDR3 is TGTGCCTGGAGTGGGTTGAGGGATACGCAGTATTTT. The encoded protein is CAWSGLRDTQYF.